A selection of T cell receptor beta chains follows, all from one sample in a study of OX40 agonist ivuxolimab in advanced cancers. Libraries were prepared by immunoSEQ multiplex PCR; TCRdb keeps only in-frame clonotypes and omits some of them. The sample carries tens of thousands of clones, about 90% recorded once. This material consisted of CD4+ or CD8+ T cells sorted from blood, taken in a trial of the OX40 agonist ivuxolimab. These receptors all stem from an adult with an advanced solid tumor such as melanoma, head and neck, liver or kidney cancer. Both conserved end residues are part of each CDR3. The order of the fields is clone size, J gene, D gene, V gene, CDR3 protein, CDR3 DNA. A D gene is named only where the DNA matches it firmly. Expanded clones are given a class, and other clones once, few, many or no size at all.

clone_size: once; j_call: TRBJ2-1; d_call: TRBD2; v_call: TRBV7-3; cdr3_aa: CASSLSVAGLNEQFF; cdr3_nt: TGTGCCAGCAGCTTAAGTGTAGCGGGTTTGAATGAGCAGTTCTTC
clone_size: NA; j_call: TRBJ1-3; d_call: NA; v_call: TRBV5-7; cdr3_aa: CASSDGQKFGNTIYF; cdr3_nt: TGTGCCAGCAGCGACGGACAGAAATTTGGAAACACCATATATTTT
clone_size: NA; j_call: TRBJ2-7; d_call: NA; v_call: TRBV7-3; cdr3_aa: CASSLTGAYEQYF; cdr3_nt: TGTGCCAGCAGCTTAACAGGAGCCTACGAGCAGTACTTC
clone_size: once; j_call: TRBJ2-7; d_call: TRBD1; v_call: TRBV5-6; cdr3_aa: CASSERDRPYEQYF; cdr3_nt: TGTGCCAGCAGCGAAAGGGACAGGCCCTACGAGCAGTACTTC
clone_size: NA; j_call: TRBJ2-7; d_call: TRBD1; v_call: TRBV7-2; cdr3_aa: CASSLAGRGRPYEQYF; cdr3_nt: TGTGCCAGCAGCTTAGCCGGCAGGGGGCGCCCCTACGAGCAGTACTTC
clone_size: few; j_call: TRBJ1-2; d_call: NA; v_call: TRBV6-5; cdr3_aa: CASSYSGGPRFTF; cdr3_nt: TGTGCCAGCAGTTACTCGGGGGGGCCGCGTTTCACCTTC
clone_size: NA; j_call: TRBJ2-5; d_call: TRBD2; v_call: TRBV6-4; cdr3_aa: CATAGSSGAQETQYF; cdr3_nt: TGTGCCACCGCGGGGAGCAGCGGGGCGCAAGAGACCCAGTACTTC
clone_size: NA; j_call: TRBJ2-7; d_call: NA; v_call: TRBV15; cdr3_aa: CATSIESGEYYEQYF; cdr3_nt: TGTGCCACCAGCATAGAATCGGGCGAGTACTACGAGCAGTACTTC
clone_size: NA; j_call: TRBJ1-1; d_call: NA; v_call: TRBV6-1; cdr3_aa: CASSERNRETEAFF; cdr3_nt: TGTGCCAGCAGTGAACGGAACAGGGAGACTGAAGCTTTCTTT
clone_size: NA; j_call: TRBJ1-3; d_call: NA; v_call: TRBV11-2; cdr3_aa: CASSLGLIKGNTIYF; cdr3_nt: TGTGCCAGCAGCTTGGGGCTGATTAAAGGAAACACCATATATTTT
clone_size: NA; j_call: TRBJ1-2; d_call: NA; v_call: TRBV2; cdr3_aa: CASSVGSSAGGYTF; cdr3_nt: TGTGCCAGCAGTGTAGGTAGCTCAGCCGGGGGCTACACCTTC
clone_size: few; j_call: TRBJ2-7; d_call: TRBD1; v_call: TRBV9; cdr3_aa: CASSAGDRDYEQYF; cdr3_nt: TGTGCCAGCAGCGCAGGGGACAGGGACTACGAGCAGTACTTC
clone_size: NA; j_call: TRBJ1-5; d_call: NA; v_call: TRBV15; cdr3_aa: CATSRDRYIPQHF; cdr3_nt: TGTGCCACCAGCAGAGATAGATATATCCCCCAGCATTTT
clone_size: NA; j_call: TRBJ2-1; d_call: TRBD2; v_call: TRBV19; cdr3_aa: CASNLAGGFNEQFF; cdr3_nt: TGTGCCAGCAACCTAGCGGGTGGGTTCAATGAGCAGTTCTTC
clone_size: few; j_call: TRBJ1-1; d_call: NA; v_call: TRBV7-9; cdr3_aa: CASSPYNTGANTEAFF; cdr3_nt: TGTGCCAGCAGCCCCTATAACACAGGCGCTAACACTGAAGCTTTCTTT
clone_size: NA; j_call: TRBJ2-1; d_call: NA; v_call: TRBV7-6; cdr3_aa: CASSVTGSSYNEQFF; cdr3_nt: TGTGCCAGCAGCGTAACAGGAAGCTCCTACAATGAGCAGTTCTTC
clone_size: NA; j_call: TRBJ2-3; d_call: TRBD2; v_call: TRBV9; cdr3_aa: CASSPPLAGAGRKQYF; cdr3_nt: TGTGCCAGCAGCCCACCGCTAGCGGGAGCCGGACGAAAGCAGTATTTT
clone_size: once; j_call: TRBJ1-1; d_call: TRBD1; v_call: TRBV13; cdr3_aa: CASSLAGGGNTEAFF; cdr3_nt: TGTGCCAGCAGCTTAGCAGGGGGAGGAAACACTGAAGCTTTCTTT
clone_size: NA; j_call: TRBJ2-3; d_call: NA; v_call: TRBV9; cdr3_aa: CASSVAGSYTDTQYF; cdr3_nt: TGTGCCAGCAGCGTAGCGGGCAGTTACACAGATACGCAGTATTTT
clone_size: NA; j_call: TRBJ2-3; d_call: TRBD1; v_call: TRBV30; cdr3_aa: CAWSATGSITDTQYF; cdr3_nt: TGTGCCTGGAGTGCGACAGGGTCCATCACAGATACGCAGTATTTT
clone_size: NA; j_call: TRBJ1-4; d_call: NA; v_call: TRBV25-1; cdr3_aa: CASSERGIFDEKLFF; cdr3_nt: TGTGCCAGCAGTGAACGGGGGATTTTTGATGAAAAACTGTTTTTT
clone_size: once; j_call: TRBJ1-1; d_call: TRBD1; v_call: TRBV6-5; cdr3_aa: CASSYTGGGTEAFF; cdr3_nt: TGTGCCAGCAGTTACACAGGGGGGGGGACTGAAGCTTTCTTT
clone_size: few; j_call: TRBJ2-1; d_call: TRBD2; v_call: TRBV10-3; cdr3_aa: CAISPGTSGYNEQFF; cdr3_nt: TGTGCCATCAGCCCCGGGACTAGCGGGTACAATGAGCAGTTCTTC
clone_size: NA; j_call: TRBJ2-1; d_call: TRBD2; v_call: TRBV6-4; cdr3_aa: CASSEKRGGYNEQFF; cdr3_nt: TGTGCCAGCAGTGAAAAGCGGGGGGGCTACAATGAGCAGTTCTTC
clone_size: NA; j_call: TRBJ1-1; d_call: NA; v_call: TRBV19; cdr3_aa: CASSISGYTEAFF; cdr3_nt: TGTGCCAGTAGTATCTCGGGTTACACTGAAGCTTTCTTT
clone_size: NA; j_call: TRBJ2-7; d_call: NA; v_call: TRBV6-1; cdr3_aa: CASGVPLYEQYF; cdr3_nt: TGTGCCAGCGGGGTTCCCCTTTACGAGCAGTACTTC
clone_size: NA; j_call: TRBJ2-2; d_call: NA; v_call: TRBV10-2; cdr3_aa: CASIIGHGELFF; cdr3_nt: TGCGCCAGCATCATTGGTCACGGGGAGCTGTTTTTT
clone_size: few; j_call: TRBJ2-1; d_call: TRBD2; v_call: TRBV4-1; cdr3_aa: CASSQLAGGPDEQFF; cdr3_nt: TGCGCCAGCAGCCAACTAGCGGGGGGGCCGGATGAGCAGTTCTTC
clone_size: NA; j_call: TRBJ1-1; d_call: NA; v_call: TRBV6-1; cdr3_aa: CASSEEWQDTEAFF; cdr3_nt: TGTGCCAGCAGTGAAGAGTGGCAAGACACTGAAGCTTTCTTT
clone_size: NA; j_call: TRBJ2-7; d_call: NA; v_call: TRBV7-2; cdr3_aa: CASSQVSGSRYYEQYF; cdr3_nt: TGTGCCAGCAGCCAGGTGTCCGGGAGCCGATACTACGAGCAGTACTTC
clone_size: NA; j_call: TRBJ2-2; d_call: NA; v_call: TRBV27; cdr3_aa: CASSLGPNTGELFF; cdr3_nt: TGTGCCAGCAGTTTAGGACCGAACACCGGGGAGCTGTTTTTT
clone_size: NA; j_call: TRBJ1-5; d_call: NA; v_call: TRBV5-8; cdr3_aa: CASTPGVSGGQPQHF; cdr3_nt: TGTGCCAGCACCCCGGGTGTCTCGGGAGGTCAGCCCCAGCATTTT
clone_size: NA; j_call: TRBJ2-1; d_call: NA; v_call: TRBV28; cdr3_aa: CASTPGSYNEQFF; cdr3_nt: TGTGCCAGCACTCCAGGCTCCTACAATGAGCAGTTCTTC
clone_size: NA; j_call: TRBJ1-5; d_call: NA; v_call: TRBV5-6; cdr3_aa: CASSGGNHNQPQHF; cdr3_nt: TGTGCCAGCAGCGGGGGGAATCACAATCAGCCCCAGCATTTT
clone_size: NA; j_call: TRBJ2-3; d_call: TRBD2; v_call: TRBV7-9; cdr3_aa: CASSLALREGPDTQYF; cdr3_nt: TGTGCCAGCAGCTTAGCGCTGCGGGAGGGCCCGGATACGCAGTATTTT
clone_size: NA; j_call: TRBJ2-3; d_call: TRBD1; v_call: TRBV2; cdr3_aa: CASSGRDRASPLLDTQYF; cdr3_nt: TGTGCCAGCAGTGGCCGGGACAGGGCATCCCCCCTTTTGGATACGCAGTATTTT
clone_size: NA; j_call: TRBJ2-5; d_call: NA; v_call: TRBV7-7; cdr3_aa: CASRTETGRSITGETQYF; cdr3_nt: TGTGCTAGCAGAACTGAGACAGGGAGGTCGATTACGGGGGAGACCCAGTACTTC
clone_size: NA; j_call: TRBJ1-2; d_call: TRBD1; v_call: TRBV10-2; cdr3_aa: CASSPRQGADGYTF; cdr3_nt: TGCGCCAGCAGCCCAAGACAGGGGGCGGATGGCTACACCTTC
clone_size: NA; j_call: TRBJ1-4; d_call: NA; v_call: TRBV6-6; cdr3_aa: CASLQARQEKLFF; cdr3_nt: TGTGCCAGCCTACAGGCTCGACAGGAAAAACTGTTTTTT
clone_size: NA; j_call: TRBJ2-1; d_call: NA; v_call: TRBV7-6; cdr3_aa: CASSLTGARNEQFF; cdr3_nt: TGTGCCAGCAGCTTAACCGGGGCTCGCAATGAGCAGTTCTTC
clone_size: NA; j_call: TRBJ1-3; d_call: NA; v_call: TRBV10-2; cdr3_aa: CASSEGKHSGNTIYF; cdr3_nt: TGCGCCAGCAGTGAGGGGAAACACTCTGGAAACACCATATATTTT
clone_size: NA; j_call: TRBJ2-3; d_call: TRBD2; v_call: TRBV27; cdr3_aa: CASSFLTSGTDTQYF; cdr3_nt: TGTGCCAGCAGTTTCTTGACTAGCGGAACAGATACGCAGTATTTT
clone_size: NA; j_call: TRBJ2-1; d_call: NA; v_call: TRBV9; cdr3_aa: CASSDPVEGNEQFF; cdr3_nt: TGTGCCAGCAGCGACCCGGTAGAAGGGAATGAGCAGTTCTTC
clone_size: NA; j_call: TRBJ2-7; d_call: NA; v_call: TRBV10-3; cdr3_aa: CAISDPRDYEQYF; cdr3_nt: TGTGCCATCAGTGACCCCCGAGATTACGAGCAGTACTTC
clone_size: NA; j_call: TRBJ2-3; d_call: NA; v_call: TRBV5-4; cdr3_aa: CASSLGLASTDTQYF; cdr3_nt: TGTGCCAGCAGCTTGGGCCTCGCTAGCACAGATACGCAGTATTTT
clone_size: NA; j_call: TRBJ2-5; d_call: TRBD2; v_call: TRBV5-4; cdr3_aa: CASSPGLAGGLETQYF; cdr3_nt: TGTGCCAGCAGCCCGGGACTAGCGGGAGGTCTGGAGACCCAGTACTTC
clone_size: NA; j_call: TRBJ1-1; d_call: NA; v_call: TRBV7-9; cdr3_aa: CASSIIPGTDTEAFF; cdr3_nt: TGTGCCAGCAGCATAATTCCGGGAACGGACACTGAAGCTTTCTTT
clone_size: NA; j_call: TRBJ1-5; d_call: TRBD1; v_call: TRBV7-9; cdr3_aa: CASSTDRERNQPQHF; cdr3_nt: TGTGCCAGCAGTACCGACAGGGAAAGGAATCAGCCCCAGCATTTT
clone_size: once; j_call: TRBJ2-2; d_call: NA; v_call: TRBV13; cdr3_aa: CASRWEQGPAGELFF; cdr3_nt: TGTGCCAGCCGATGGGAACAGGGACCCGCCGGGGAGCTGTTTTTT
clone_size: NA; j_call: TRBJ2-5; d_call: NA; v_call: TRBV5-6; cdr3_aa: CASSLIGLGQETQYF; cdr3_nt: TGTGCCAGCAGCTTGATCGGGCTGGGCCAAGAGACCCAGTACTTC
clone_size: NA; j_call: TRBJ1-1; d_call: NA; v_call: TRBV7-2; cdr3_aa: CASSLIIFVTEAFF; cdr3_nt: TGTGCCAGCAGCTTAATTATTTTTGTGACTGAAGCTTTCTTT
clone_size: NA; j_call: TRBJ2-3; d_call: TRBD2; v_call: TRBV6-1; cdr3_aa: CASSVLAGGTDTQYF; cdr3_nt: TGTGCCAGCAGTGTTTTAGCGGGGGGCACAGATACGCAGTATTTT
clone_size: NA; j_call: TRBJ2-1; d_call: NA; v_call: TRBV15; cdr3_aa: CATSRVRTTIDNEQFF; cdr3_nt: TGTGCCACCAGCAGAGTCAGAACAACCATAGACAATGAGCAGTTCTTC
clone_size: NA; j_call: TRBJ1-1; d_call: NA; v_call: TRBV28; cdr3_aa: CASSFRKAMNTEAFF; cdr3_nt: TGTGCCAGCAGTTTCAGGAAAGCCATGAACACTGAAGCTTTCTTT
clone_size: NA; j_call: TRBJ2-7; d_call: NA; v_call: TRBV19; cdr3_aa: CASSPSQGTHYEQYF; cdr3_nt: TGTGCCAGTAGTCCATCCCAAGGGACTCACTACGAGCAGTACTTC
clone_size: few; j_call: TRBJ2-7; d_call: NA; v_call: TRBV4-1; cdr3_aa: CASSHRTGYEQYF; cdr3_nt: TGCGCCAGCAGCCACCGGACGGGATACGAGCAGTACTTC
clone_size: NA; j_call: TRBJ2-3; d_call: TRBD2; v_call: TRBV7-9; cdr3_aa: CASSSGLAGVDTQYF; cdr3_nt: TGTGCCAGCAGCTCCGGACTAGCGGGAGTAGATACGCAGTATTTT
clone_size: NA; j_call: TRBJ2-7; d_call: TRBD2; v_call: TRBV5-6; cdr3_aa: CASSRPIAGTDYEQYF; cdr3_nt: TGTGCCAGCAGCCGACCGATAGCGGGCACGGACTACGAGCAGTACTTC
clone_size: NA; j_call: TRBJ2-1; d_call: NA; v_call: TRBV9; cdr3_aa: CASSGRPALPYNEQFF; cdr3_nt: TGTGCCAGCAGCGGCCGGCCGGCCCTGCCCTACAATGAGCAGTTCTTC
clone_size: NA; j_call: TRBJ1-2; d_call: NA; v_call: TRBV28; cdr3_aa: CASSLEVVRGQGSYGYTF; cdr3_nt: TGTGCCAGCAGTTTGGAAGTGGTTCGGGGACAAGGGAGTTATGGCTACACCTTC